One T cell receptor beta chain is described in this entry. The sample comes from a study of blood T cell repertoires in COVID-19. Study information: Donors in the United States, Italy and Spain gave samples during acute or convalescent COVID-19.

The Seattle site enrolled patients during active infection and followed them longitudinally. The CDR3 length is 14 residues. The V end was cut by 8 bases, the J end by 4 bases, with 18 bases between. CDR1 is WNHNN, CDR2 SYGVQD, per germline (reference sequence). Original handling: Nucleated cell number was recorded as an estimate derived from reference gene primer amplification. The assay was immunoSEQ multiplex PCR, and TCRdb's table has in-frame clones only and misses some. That table furnishes V, J and clone size, whereas the DNA furnished D and trimming. The repertoire has 150,000 to 180,000 clones, roughly four fifths of them found once; the top ten carry about 12%.

The chain carries TRBV10-1 and TRBJ2-7; no clear D gene. The sample consisted of peripheral blood. This TCR derives from a woman between 55 and 75 years old with COVID-19, enrolled during active disease. CDR3 residues: CASGFSYQLYEQYF. CDR3 coding DNA: TGCGCCAGCGGGTTTAGCTATCAATTATACGAGCAGTACTTC.